This is a list of T cell receptor beta chains from one sample in a study of tumor-infiltrating lymphocytes in primary liver carcinoma. TCRdb independently ran MiXCR on the multiplex PCR reads; one entry per CDR3 protein. The repertoire holds under 90,000 distinct CDR3 sequences, with 55% to 85% as singletons. Material for sequencing was liver tumor tissue from sampling region 1. These receptors were collected from a man between 40 and 49 years old with primary liver carcinoma and hepatitis B virus infection. The CDR3 runs from the conserved cysteine through the conserved F or W. D genes are given only for firm matches. Clone size is stated in some rows and not others, as once, few, many or a class when expanded.

d_call j_call v_call clone_size cdr3_aa cdr3_nt
- TRBJ2-3 TRBV11-1 once CVSSRRGRYPIDIQYF TGTGTCAGCAGCCGCAGGGGTCGCTACCCCATAGATATTCAGTATTTT
TRBD2 TRBJ2-2 TRBV4-1 - CDSNLAGDVTGELFF TGCGACAGCAATCTAGCGGGAGATGTCACCGGGGAGTTGTTTTTT
TRBD1 TRBJ1-2 TRBV28 many CASSTQGGSYAWGYTF TGTGCCAGCAGCACCCAGGGGGGTAGTTATGCGTGGGGCTACACCTTC
- TRBJ2-1 TRBV6-5 - CTSSHSNEEQFF TGTACCAGCAGTCACTCGAACGAGGAGCAGTTCTTC
- TRBJ2-1 TRBV12-3/TRBV12-4 - CATTTCQRGNEQFF TGTGCTACTACTACATGTCAGAGGGGCAATGAGCAGTTCTTC
TRBD2 TRBJ2-1 TRBV15 - CATSRPGLAGILNEHFF TGTGCCACCAGCAGACCCGGACTAGCGGGGATCCTCAATGAGCACTTCTTC
TRBD2 TRBJ2-7 TRBV28 many CASSSRGSGAYEQYF TGTGCCAGCAGTTCCCGTGGTAGCGGGGCCTACGAGCAGTACTTC
- TRBJ1-2 TRBV7-2 - CASSLQGGYTF TGTGCCAGCAGCTTACAGGGGGGCTACACCTTC
TRBD2 TRBJ2-1 TRBV7-3 few CASSLIYRGVNEQFF TGTGCCAGCAGCCTAATATACCGGGGGGTCAATGAGCAGTTCTTC
- TRBJ2-7 TRBV28 few CASSSLVGVSYEQYF TGTGCCAGCAGTTCCCTCGTAGGGGTCTCCTACGAGCAGTACTTC
- TRBJ2-7 TRBV6-6 - CVSSYSGGLTGNEQYF TGTGTCAGCAGTTACTCGGGGGGCTTAACGGGCAACGAGCAGTACTTC
- TRBJ2-1 TRBV4-1 once CASSQDGSYNEQFF TGCGCCAGCAGCCAGGATGGATCCTACAATGAGCAGTTCTTC
- TRBJ2-5 TRBV30 many CAWSPLSQETQYF TGTGCCTGGAGTCCACTCAGCCAAGAGACCCAGTACTTC
- TRBJ2-6 TRBV2 - CASSDIPGANVPTF TGTGCCAGCAGTGACATCCCTGGGGCCAACGTCCCGACTTTC
- TRBJ2-7 TRBV4-2 - CTSSHLLAYEQDF TGTACCAGCAGCCATCTTCTGGCCTACGAGCAGGACTTC
- TRBJ2-1 TRBV7-8 few CASTPGDNGVGEQFF TGTGCCAGCACCCCCGGGGACAACGGCGTCGGTGAGCAGTTCTTC
- TRBJ1-1 TRBV6-1 - CASRILGNTKAIF TGTGCCAGCAGGATACTTGGGAACACTAAAGCTATCTTT
TRBD1 TRBJ2-3 TRBV5-6 - CASSFDRGGPNTQYF TGTGCCAGCAGCTTCGACAGGGGGGGGCCTAATACGCAGTATTTT
- TRBJ1-1 TRBV21-1 many CASSKGLTKDTEAFF TGTGCCAGCAGCAAGGGACTTACCAAAGACACTGAAGCTTTCTTT
TRBD2 TRBJ2-7 TRBV6-5 - CASNHAETAGGGYEQNF TGTGCCAGCAATCACGCGGAGACAGCGGGAGGTGGGTACGAGCAGAACTTC
- TRBJ2-5 TRBV12-3/TRBV12-4 - CASKQEVWGTQYF TGTGCCAGCAAGCAGGAGGTGTGGGGGACCCAGTACTTC
TRBD1 TRBJ1-2 TRBV7-9 - CACSSPRDRAYAYTF TGTGCCTGCAGCTCCCCCCGGGACAGGGCCTATGCCTACACCTTC
TRBD1 TRBJ1-6 TRBV10-3 once CAIRHDRGGSLLNF TGTGCCATCAGGCACGACAGGGGAGGATCACTCCTCAACTTT
- TRBJ2-1 TRBV4-1 - CANSSLGSGNEQFF TGCGCCAACAGCTCCCTAGGGTCAGGGAATGAGCAGTTCTTC
- TRBJ2-3 TRBV11-2 - CAEGARESAETQYF TGTGCCGAAGGGGCACGGGAGTCCGCAGAAACGCAGTATTTT
- TRBJ2-5 TRBV24-1 - CSTVREGLETQYF TGTTCCACCGTACGAGAGGGGTTGGAGACCCAGTACTTC
- TRBJ2-3 TRBV6-6 - CASSCDNTDTQYF TGTGCCAGCTCATGCGACAACACAGATACGCAGTATTTT
- TRBJ2-3 TRBV14 - CASSQRGGGPSRDTRFF TGTGCCAGCAGCCAAAGGGGGGGCGGACCTTCCAGAGATACGCGGTTTTTT